This TCR beta chain is drawn from a study of blood T cell repertoires in COVID-19. Participant reports of clinical history set cohort assignment. Losses at the gene ends were 7 bases for V and 4 bases for J; bases not matched to a gene: 5. CDR3 length: 13 residues. Per germline, CDR1 KGHDR and CDR2 SFDVKD. Sequencing used immunoSEQ multiplex PCR; TCRdb keeps in-frame clones, though not all of them. The sample consists of about 330,000 clones, 88% of them appearing once. The sample taken for sequencing was PBMCs or T cells enriched from blood (not recorded which). The genes are TRBV24-1 and TRBJ2-5, with 7 bases matching TRBD1. The TCR was taken from a man aged 25 to 40 who had recovered from COVID-19. The DNA of the CDR3 is TGTGCCACCAGGCCTACAGGGGTAGAGACCCAGTACTTC. It yields the protein CATRPTGVETQYF.